What follows is one TCR beta chain and its context. Its antigen is unidentified. The data were obtained in a study of OX40 agonist ivuxolimab in advanced cancers. Findings of the study overall: Among the nonresponders, some also had low normalized T-cell clonal expansion.

V lost 5 bases and J 7 bases, leaving 15 bases between the germline ends. CDR1 SGHTA and CDR2 FQGTGA come from the germline V gene. The CDR3 is 13 residues long. The protocol was immunoSEQ multiplex PCR, while the TCRdb copy is restricted to in-frame clones and leaves out a portion. The sample lists some 96,000 clones; 89% were seen once. This specimen was CD4+ or CD8+ T cells sorted from blood, taken in a trial of the OX40 agonist ivuxolimab. This TCR came from an adult with an advanced solid tumor such as melanoma, head and neck, liver or kidney cancer. The chain couples TRBV7-3 to TRBJ2-7; a weak D match, TRBD1 (6 bases). As DNA, the CDR3 is TGTGCCAGCAGCCCCGTGTTAGGGGGTGAGCAGTACTTC. Amino acid sequence: CASSPVLGGEQYF. Full variable domain (missing parts from reference TRBV7-3 and TRBJ2-7): GAGVSQTPSNKVTEKGKYVELRCDPISGHTALYWYRQSLGQGPEFLIYFQGTGAADDSGLPNDRFFAVRPEGSVSTLKIQRTERGDSAVYLCASSPVLGGEQYFGPGTRLTVT.